The rows below give T cell receptor beta chains drawn from one sample of a study of cytomegalovirus exposure and HLA in healthy donors. TCRdb's table, derived via immunoSEQ multiplex PCR, lists solely in-frame clones and lacks some. The top ten hold approximately 1.7% of the sample, which has about 140,000 clones, about 66% seen once. Input material: PBMCs. Every receptor here comes from a male donor in good health and CMV-seronegative. CDR3s include the opening cysteine and the closing phenylalanine or tryptophan. The D gene is left open where the match is weak. Some rows have no size entry. The others give once, few or many, or a class for an expanded clone.

TRBJ1-1 | TRBV10-3 | TRBD1 | many | TGTGCCATCAGGGGACAGGGGAACACTGAAGCTTTCTTT | CAIRGQGNTEAFF
TRBJ2-7 | TRBV5-1 | TRBD2 | - | TGCGCCAGCAGCTTGGTAGCGGGGGGATCCTACGAGCAGTACTTC | CASSLVAGGSYEQYF
TRBJ1-2 | TRBV21-1 | - | - | TGTGCCAGTTTCCTAGGACAGGGGGAGAGCTACACCTTC | CASFLGQGESYTF
TRBJ2-7 | TRBV5-1 | TRBD1 | - | TGCGCCAGCAGCTTGGACAGGGGTCGGTCCGAGCAGTACTTC | CASSLDRGRSEQYF
TRBJ2-1 | TRBV18 | TRBD2 | once | TGTGCCAGCTCAGGGACTAGCGGTTACAATGAGCAGTTCTTC | CASSGTSGYNEQFF
TRBJ1-1 | TRBV29-1 | TRBD1 | - | TGCAGCGCCGGACAGGGAAAGTGGGCTTTCTTT | CSAGQGKWAFF
TRBJ1-1 | TRBV5-6 | - | - | TGTGCCAGCAGTGTCGGCACTGAAGCTTTCTTT | CASSVGTEAFF
TRBJ2-7 | TRBV5-1 | - | - | TGCGCCAGCAGCAGACAACAGGGAGTCTACGAGCAGTACTTC | CASSRQQGVYEQYF
TRBJ2-5 | TRBV29-1 | TRBD1 | once | TGCAGCGTTGGCGGGACAGGGTTGGAGACCCAGTACTTC | CSVGGTGLETQYF
TRBJ2-3 | TRBV5-8 | - | - | TGTGCCAGCAGCTTGGGATACATCAGCACAGATACGCAGTATTTT | CASSLGYISTDTQYF
TRBJ1-6 | TRBV7-9 | TRBD1 | - | TGTGCCAGCAGCTTAGATTTGGCAGGGGGCACAGATTCACCCCTCCACTTT | CASSLDLAGGTDSPLHF
TRBJ2-7 | TRBV2 | - | - | TGTGCCACGGCAGGCCCAGGCTACGAGCAGTACTTC | CATAGPGYEQYF
TRBJ2-1 | TRBV12-5 | TRBD1 | - | TGTGCTAGTGGGGGGGACAGGGATGAGCAGTTCTTC | CASGGDRDEQFF
TRBJ2-3 | TRBV5-4 | - | few | TGTGCCAGCAGCTTGGGAGGGAGAAGCACAGATACGCAGTATTTT | CASSLGGRSTDTQYF
TRBJ1-5 | TRBV5-1 | TRBD1 | - | TGCGCCAGCAGGGAAGGGACAGCGGATCAGCCCCAGCATTTT | CASREGTADQPQHF
TRBJ2-7 | TRBV7-8 | TRBD2 | - | TGTGCCAGCAGCTGGACCATAGCGGGGAACCCGGGCGAGCAGTACTTC | CASSWTIAGNPGEQYF
TRBJ1-1 | TRBV5-1 | - | - | TGCGCCAGCAGCTTGGGGCAGGGGATCATGAACACTGAAGCTTTCTTT | CASSLGQGIMNTEAFF
TRBJ2-3 | TRBV4-1 | TRBD2 | - | TGCGCCAGCAGCCGGGGACTAGCGGAAATCACAGATACGCAGTATTTT | CASSRGLAEITDTQYF
TRBJ1-1 | TRBV5-1 | - | few | TGCGCCAGCAGCTTGGGGCCCCCCAGGGGAAGGACTGAAGCTTTCTTT | CASSLGPPRGRTEAFF
TRBJ2-1 | TRBV5-8 | TRBD2 | once | TGTGCCAGCAGCGCAATAGCGGGGGGCCACAATGAGCAGTTCTTC | CASSAIAGGHNEQFF
TRBJ2-7 | TRBV29-1 | - | - | TGCAGCGTTGATCCGGCGGGGAGCCACGAGCAGTACTTC | CSVDPAGSHEQYF
TRBJ1-3 | TRBV7-9 | TRBD1 | - | TGTGCCAGCAGCCCCAGGACAGGGGCCAACTCTGGAAACACCATATATTTT | CASSPRTGANSGNTIYF
TRBJ2-7 | TRBV18 | TRBD1 | - | TGTGCCAGCTCACCACTCCGGGACAGGACCTACGAGCAGTACTTC | CASSPLRDRTYEQYF
TRBJ2-5 | TRBV2 | - | - | TGTGCCAGCAGTGAGGGGAGCGGAGGTCAAGAGACCCAGTACTTC | CASSEGSGGQETQYF
TRBJ2-7 | TRBV7-6 | - | - | TGTGCCAGCAGCTTCGTTGCGGGGGCAAGCTCCTACGAGCAGTACTTC | CASSFVAGASSYEQYF
TRBJ2-7 | TRBV4-1 | TRBD1 | - | TGCGCCAGCAGCCAGAGGACAGGGGGTTACTCCTACGAGCAGTACTTC | CASSQRTGGYSYEQYF
TRBJ1-1 | TRBV5-4 | TRBD1 | - | TGTGCCAGCAGCTGGACAGGGAACTTGAACACTGAAGCTTTCTTT | CASSWTGNLNTEAFF
TRBJ2-2 | TRBV15 | - | once | TGTGCCACTAGCAGAGATGGAGGGGGCTTCACCGGGGAGCTGTTTTTT | CATSRDGGGFTGELFF
TRBJ2-2 | TRBV9 | - | - | TGTGCCAGCAGCGTACCCGTCACCCCCCGGGCCGGGGAGCTGTTTTTT | CASSVPVTPRAGELFF
TRBJ1-1 | TRBV5-1 | - | few | TGCGCCAGCAGCTTGGAAGCATCCTCCGGCACTGAAGCTTTCTTT | CASSLEASSGTEAFF
TRBJ1-2 | TRBV29-1 | TRBD1 | - | TGCAGCGTTGACAAAGATAGGGACAGGGACTACACCTTC | CSVDKDRDRDYTF
TRBJ1-5 | TRBV7-2 | - | - | TGTGCCAGCAGCTTTCCCACAGGGAGCAATCAGCCCCAGCATTTT | CASSFPTGSNQPQHF
TRBJ2-3 | TRBV7-2 | - | - | TGTGCCAGCAGCCGTCCCAGAGATACGCAGTATTTT | CASSRPRDTQYF
TRBJ1-2 | TRBV7-8 | TRBD1 | - | TGTGCCAGCAGCGCCCGACAGGGAGTCTTGGGCGGCTACACCTTC | CASSARQGVLGGYTF
TRBJ2-5 | TRBV5-4 | TRBD1 | - | TGTGCCAGCAGCGCCAAACAGGGGGCGGTGGAGACCCAGTACTTC | CASSAKQGAVETQYF
TRBJ2-3 | TRBV9 | - | - | TGTGCCAGCAGCGTACCACTTGATGATACGCAGTATTTT | CASSVPLDDTQYF
TRBJ2-5 | TRBV6-5 | TRBD1 | - | TGTGCCAGCAACCGACAAGCTACAGGGGGAGAGACCCAGTACTTC | CASNRQATGGETQYF
TRBJ1-1 | TRBV30 | TRBD1 | - | TGTGCCTGGAGTGCAATGGACAGGGTGAACACTGAAGCTTTCTTT | CAWSAMDRVNTEAFF
TRBJ2-7 | TRBV18 | TRBD2 | - | TGTGCCAGCTCACCGGGACTAGCGGGGAACACACCCCACGAGCAGTACTTC | CASSPGLAGNTPHEQYF
TRBJ1-6 | TRBV7-3 | TRBD1 | few | TGTGCCAGCAGCACAGGACAGGGTAATTCACCCCTCCACTTT | CASSTGQGNSPLHF
TRBJ1-2 | TRBV14 | - | - | TGTGCCAGCAGCCCAGGCAGGGATATTGGCTACACCTTC | CASSPGRDIGYTF
TRBJ2-1 | TRBV19 | - | - | TGTGCCAGTAGTATAGGTACAGGCGAATGGGATGAGCAGTTCTTC | CASSIGTGEWDEQFF
TRBJ1-2 | TRBV30 | - | - | TGTGCCTGGTCTTTTGGTTCGGACTATGGCTACACCTTC | CAWSFGSDYGYTF
TRBJ2-5 | TRBV7-2 | - | - | TGTGCCAGCAGCTTAGTCGATCAGGGGCTACCCCAAGGGACCCAGTACTTC | CASSLVDQGLPQGTQYF
TRBJ2-3 | TRBV27 | - | - | TGTGCCAGCAAGTCGGGGGGCTTCACAGATACGCAGTATTTT | CASKSGGFTDTQYF
TRBJ1-1 | TRBV19 | - | few | TGTGCCAGTAGTATAGACAGGGTAAACACTGAAGCTTTCTTT | CASSIDRVNTEAFF
TRBJ1-1 | TRBV29-1 | - | - | TGCAGCGTAGTGTCCCAGGGGAACACTGAAGCTTTCTTT | CSVVSQGNTEAFF
TRBJ1-3 | TRBV19 | TRBD1 | - | TGTGCCAGTAGTAAGGTTTCGTCAGGGACAGCTGGAAACACCATATATTTT | CASSKVSSGTAGNTIYF
TRBJ2-2 | TRBV10-2 | - | - | TGCGCCAGTAGGTTTGACACCACGAACACCGGGGAGCTGTTTTTT | CASRFDTTNTGELFF
TRBJ2-2 | TRBV19 | TRBD1 | - | TGTGCCAGTAGTATACCCCGGGGGCAGGGGGCAAGTACCGGGGAGCTGTTTTTT | CASSIPRGQGASTGELFF